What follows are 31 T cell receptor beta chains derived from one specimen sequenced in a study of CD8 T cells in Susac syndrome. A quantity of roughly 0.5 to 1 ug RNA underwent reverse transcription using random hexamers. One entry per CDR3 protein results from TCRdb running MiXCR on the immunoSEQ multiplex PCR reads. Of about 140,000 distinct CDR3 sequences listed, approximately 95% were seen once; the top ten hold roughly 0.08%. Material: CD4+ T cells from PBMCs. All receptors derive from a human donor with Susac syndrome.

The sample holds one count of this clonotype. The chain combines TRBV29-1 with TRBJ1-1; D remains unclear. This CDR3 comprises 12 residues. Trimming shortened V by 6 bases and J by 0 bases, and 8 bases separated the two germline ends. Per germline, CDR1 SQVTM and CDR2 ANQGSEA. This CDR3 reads CSVLGLNTEAFF. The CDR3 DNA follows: TGCAGCGTCCTGGGCCTGAACACTGAAGCTTTCTTT.

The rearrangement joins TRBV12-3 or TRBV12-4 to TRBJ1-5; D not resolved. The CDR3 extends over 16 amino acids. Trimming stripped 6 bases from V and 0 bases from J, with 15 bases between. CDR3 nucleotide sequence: TGTGCCAGCAGGTCGGTGGGTAGCTATAGCAATCAGCCCCAGCATTTT. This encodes CASRSVGSYSNQPQHF.

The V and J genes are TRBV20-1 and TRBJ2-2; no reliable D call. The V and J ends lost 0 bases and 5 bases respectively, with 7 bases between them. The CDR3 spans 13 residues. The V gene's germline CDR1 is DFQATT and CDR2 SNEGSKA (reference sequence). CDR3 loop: CSARDLGTGELFF. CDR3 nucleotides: TGCAGTGCTAGAGATCTCGGGACCGGGGAGCTGTTTTTT.

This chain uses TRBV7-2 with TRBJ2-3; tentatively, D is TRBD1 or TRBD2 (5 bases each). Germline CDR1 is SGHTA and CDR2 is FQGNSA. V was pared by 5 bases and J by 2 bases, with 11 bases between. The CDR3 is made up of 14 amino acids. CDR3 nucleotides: TGTGCCAGCAGCCCGGGGCCATTCACAGATACGCAGTATTTT. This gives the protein CASSPGPFTDTQYF.

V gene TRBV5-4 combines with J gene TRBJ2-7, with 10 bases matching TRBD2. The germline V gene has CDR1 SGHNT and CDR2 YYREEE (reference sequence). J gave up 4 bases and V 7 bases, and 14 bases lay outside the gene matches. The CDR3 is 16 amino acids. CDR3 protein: CASPLIAGGPGYEQYF. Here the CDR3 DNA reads TGTGCCAGCCCCTTGATAGCGGGGGGCCCCGGGTACGAGCAGTACTTC.

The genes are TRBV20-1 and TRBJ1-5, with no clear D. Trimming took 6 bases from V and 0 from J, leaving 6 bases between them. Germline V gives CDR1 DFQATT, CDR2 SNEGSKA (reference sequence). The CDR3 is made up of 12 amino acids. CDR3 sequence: CSAHVSNQPQHF. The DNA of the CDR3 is TGCAGTGCCCACGTTAGCAATCAGCCCCAGCATTTT.

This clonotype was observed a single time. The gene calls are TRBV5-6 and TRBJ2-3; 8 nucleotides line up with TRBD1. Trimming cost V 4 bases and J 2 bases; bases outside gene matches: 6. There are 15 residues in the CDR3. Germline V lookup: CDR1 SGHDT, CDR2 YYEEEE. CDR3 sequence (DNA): TGTGCCAGCAGCCTCTCGGACAGGGTCACAGATACGCAGTATTTT. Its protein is CASSLSDRVTDTQYF.

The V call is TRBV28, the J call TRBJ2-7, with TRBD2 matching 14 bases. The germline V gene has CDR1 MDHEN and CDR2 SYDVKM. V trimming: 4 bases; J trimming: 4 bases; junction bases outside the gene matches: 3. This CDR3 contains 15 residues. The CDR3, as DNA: TGTGCCAGCAGTTCAGGGACTAGCGGGAGTTACGAGCAGTACTTC. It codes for CASSSGTSGSYEQYF.

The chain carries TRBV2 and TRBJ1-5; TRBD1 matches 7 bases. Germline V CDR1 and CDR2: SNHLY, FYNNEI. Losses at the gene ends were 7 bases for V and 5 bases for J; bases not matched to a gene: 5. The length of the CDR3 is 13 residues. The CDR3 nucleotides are TGTGCCAGCAAGGGGGCCGGGGATCAGCCCCAGCATTTT. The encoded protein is CASKGAGDQPQHF.

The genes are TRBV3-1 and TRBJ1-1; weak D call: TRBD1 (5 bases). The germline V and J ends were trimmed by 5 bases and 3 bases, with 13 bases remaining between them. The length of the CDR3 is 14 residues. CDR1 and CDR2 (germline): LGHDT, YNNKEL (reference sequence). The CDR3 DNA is TGTGCCAGCAGCGACGAGGGGCGGTACACTGAAGCTTTCTTT. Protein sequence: CASSDEGRYTEAFF.

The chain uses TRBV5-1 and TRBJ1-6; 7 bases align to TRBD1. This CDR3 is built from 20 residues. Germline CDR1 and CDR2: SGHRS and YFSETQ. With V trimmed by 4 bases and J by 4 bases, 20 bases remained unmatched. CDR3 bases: TGCGCCAGCAGCCGGGCGTCGGGACAGAAAACTAGTGTGTATAATTCACCCCTCCACTTT. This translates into CASSRASGQKTSVYNSPLHF.

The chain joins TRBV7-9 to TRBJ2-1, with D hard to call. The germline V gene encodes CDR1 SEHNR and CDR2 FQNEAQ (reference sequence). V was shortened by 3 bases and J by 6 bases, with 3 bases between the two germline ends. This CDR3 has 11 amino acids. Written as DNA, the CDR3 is TGTGCCAGCAGCTTCGTCAATGAGCAGTTCTTC. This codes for CASSFVNEQFF. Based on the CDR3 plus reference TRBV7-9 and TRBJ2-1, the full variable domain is DTGVSQNPRHKITKRGQNVTFRCDPISEHNRLYWYRQTLGQGPEFLTYFQNEAQLEKSRLLSDRFSAERPKGSFSTLEIQRTEQGDSAMYLCASSFVNEQFFGPGTRLTVL.

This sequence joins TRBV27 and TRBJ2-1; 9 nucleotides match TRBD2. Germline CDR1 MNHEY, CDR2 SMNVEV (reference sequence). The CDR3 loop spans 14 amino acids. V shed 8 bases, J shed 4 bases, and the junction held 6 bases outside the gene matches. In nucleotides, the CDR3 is TGTGCCAGCCGCAGGACTAGCGAGTACAATGAGCAGTTCTTC. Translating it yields CASRRTSEYNEQFF.

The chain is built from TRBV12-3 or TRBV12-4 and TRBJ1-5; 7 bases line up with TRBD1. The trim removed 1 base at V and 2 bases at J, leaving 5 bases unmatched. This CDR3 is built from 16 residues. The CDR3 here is CASSLGTGDGNQPQHF. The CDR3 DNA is TGTGCCAGCAGTTTAGGTACAGGGGATGGCAATCAGCCCCAGCATTTT.

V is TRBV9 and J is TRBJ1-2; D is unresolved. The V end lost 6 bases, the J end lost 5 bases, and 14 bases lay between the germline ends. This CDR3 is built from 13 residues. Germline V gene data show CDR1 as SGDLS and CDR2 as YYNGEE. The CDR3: CASTLAYGYGYTF. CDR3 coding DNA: TGTGCCAGCACCTTAGCCTATGGGTATGGCTACACCTTC.

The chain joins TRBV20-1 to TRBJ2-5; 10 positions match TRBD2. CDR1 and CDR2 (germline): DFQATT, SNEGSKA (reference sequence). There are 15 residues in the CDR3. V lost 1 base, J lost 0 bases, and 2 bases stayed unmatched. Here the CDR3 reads CSARAAGGYQETQYF. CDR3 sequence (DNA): TGCAGTGCTAGAGCAGCGGGGGGGTACCAAGAGACCCAGTACTTC.

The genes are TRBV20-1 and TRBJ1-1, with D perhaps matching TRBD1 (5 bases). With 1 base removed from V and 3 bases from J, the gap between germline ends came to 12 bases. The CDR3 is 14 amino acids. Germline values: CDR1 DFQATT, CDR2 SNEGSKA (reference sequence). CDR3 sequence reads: CSARVGGRDTEAFF. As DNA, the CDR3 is TGCAGTGCTAGAGTCGGGGGGAGGGACACTGAAGCTTTCTTT.

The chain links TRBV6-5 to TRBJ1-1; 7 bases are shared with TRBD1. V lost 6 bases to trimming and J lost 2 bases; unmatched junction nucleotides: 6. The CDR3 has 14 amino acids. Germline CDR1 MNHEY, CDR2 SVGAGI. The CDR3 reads CASRETGYNTEAFF. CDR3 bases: TGTGCCAGCAGGGAGACAGGGTACAACACTGAAGCTTTCTTT.

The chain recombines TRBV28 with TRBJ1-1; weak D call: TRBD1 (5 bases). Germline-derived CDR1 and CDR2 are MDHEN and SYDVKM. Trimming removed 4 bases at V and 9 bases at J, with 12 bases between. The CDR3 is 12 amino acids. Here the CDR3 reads CASSSDISQAFF. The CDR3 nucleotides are TGTGCCAGCAGTTCGGACATTTCCCAAGCTTTCTTT.

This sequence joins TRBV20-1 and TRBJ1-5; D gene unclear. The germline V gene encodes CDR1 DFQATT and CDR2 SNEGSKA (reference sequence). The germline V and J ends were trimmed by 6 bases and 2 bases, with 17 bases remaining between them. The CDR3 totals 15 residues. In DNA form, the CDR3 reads TGCAGTGCCTTTCTACGGGGATCGGGCAATCAGCCCCAGCATTTT. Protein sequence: CSAFLRGSGNQPQHF.

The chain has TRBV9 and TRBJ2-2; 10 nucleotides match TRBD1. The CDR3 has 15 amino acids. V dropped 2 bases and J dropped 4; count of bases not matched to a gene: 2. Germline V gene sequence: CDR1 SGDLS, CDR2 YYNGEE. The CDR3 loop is CASSVRDRGTGELFF. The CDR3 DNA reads TGTGCCAGCAGCGTTCGGGACAGGGGCACCGGGGAGCTGTTTTTT.

The CDR3 DNA follows: TGTGCCACCAGCACCTTGAGGGGGTATACGCAGTATTTT. It translates to CATSTLRGYTQYF. The chain is built from TRBV15 and TRBJ2-3; D may be TRBD1 (6 bases). The V end was cut by 4 bases, the J end by 7 bases, with 12 bases between. This CDR3 has 13 residues. Looked up from germline, CDR1 is LNHNV and CDR2 is YYDKDF (reference sequence).

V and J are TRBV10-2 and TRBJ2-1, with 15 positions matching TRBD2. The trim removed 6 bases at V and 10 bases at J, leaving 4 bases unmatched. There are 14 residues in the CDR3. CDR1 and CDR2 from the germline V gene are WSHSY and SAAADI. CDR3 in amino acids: CASRGGTSGGEQFF. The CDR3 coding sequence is TGCGCCAGCAGGGGAGGGACTAGCGGGGGGGAGCAGTTCTTC.

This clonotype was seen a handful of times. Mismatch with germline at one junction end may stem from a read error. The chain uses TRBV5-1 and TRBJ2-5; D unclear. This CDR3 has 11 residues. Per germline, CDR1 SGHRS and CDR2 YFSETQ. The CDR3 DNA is TGTGCCAGCAGCTTGGATGAGACCCAGTACTTC. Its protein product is CASSLDETQYF.

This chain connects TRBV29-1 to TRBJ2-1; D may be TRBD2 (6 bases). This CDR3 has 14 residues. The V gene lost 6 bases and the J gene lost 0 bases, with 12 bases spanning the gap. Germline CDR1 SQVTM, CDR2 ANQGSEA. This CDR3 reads CSVRDSSSYNEQFF. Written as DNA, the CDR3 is TGCAGCGTCAGGGACTCTAGCTCCTACAATGAGCAGTTCTTC.

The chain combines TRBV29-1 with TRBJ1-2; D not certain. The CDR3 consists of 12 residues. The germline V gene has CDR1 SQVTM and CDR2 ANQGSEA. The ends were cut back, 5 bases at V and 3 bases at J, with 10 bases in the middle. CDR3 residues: CSVRAGYYGYTF. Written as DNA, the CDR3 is TGCAGCGTTAGGGCCGGGTACTATGGCTACACCTTC.

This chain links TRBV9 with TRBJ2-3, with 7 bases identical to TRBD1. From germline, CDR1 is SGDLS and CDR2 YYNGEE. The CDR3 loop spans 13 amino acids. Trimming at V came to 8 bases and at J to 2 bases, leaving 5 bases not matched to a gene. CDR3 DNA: TGTGCCAGTAACAGGGGAACCACAGATACGCAGTATTTT. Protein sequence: CASNRGTTDTQYF. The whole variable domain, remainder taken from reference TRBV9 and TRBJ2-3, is DSGVTQTPKHLITATGQRVTLRCSPRSGDLSVYWYQQSLDQGLQFLIQYYNGEERAKGNILERFSAQQFPDLHSELNLSSLELGDSALYFCASNRGTTDTQYFGPGTRLTVL.

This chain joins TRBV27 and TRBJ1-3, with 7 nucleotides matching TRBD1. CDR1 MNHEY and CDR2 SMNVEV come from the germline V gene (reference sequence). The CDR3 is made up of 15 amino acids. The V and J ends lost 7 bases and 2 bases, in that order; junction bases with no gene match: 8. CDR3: CASKVTGEPGNTIYF. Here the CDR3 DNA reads TGTGCCAGCAAAGTCACAGGGGAGCCTGGAAACACCATATATTTT.

CDR3 residues: CASSLGGRIQETQYF. For the CDR3, the DNA is TGTGCCAGCAGCCTAGGTGGGCGGATCCAAGAGACCCAGTACTTC. The chain is built from TRBV4-2 and TRBJ2-5; D not resolved. V was shortened by 4 bases and J by 1 base, with 13 bases between the two germline ends. The germline gives CDR1 LGHNA, CDR2 YNFKEQ. The CDR3 totals 15 residues.

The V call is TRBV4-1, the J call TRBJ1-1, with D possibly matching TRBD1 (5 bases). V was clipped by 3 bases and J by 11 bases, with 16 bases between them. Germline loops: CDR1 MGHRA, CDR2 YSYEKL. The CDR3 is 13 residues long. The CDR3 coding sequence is TGCGCCAGCAGCCACAACCGGGACGGAGCCGCTTTCTTT. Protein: CASSHNRDGAAFF.

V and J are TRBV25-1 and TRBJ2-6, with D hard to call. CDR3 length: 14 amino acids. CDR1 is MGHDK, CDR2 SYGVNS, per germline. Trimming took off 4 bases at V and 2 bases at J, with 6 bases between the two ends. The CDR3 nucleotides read TGTGCCAGCAGTGGGTATGCTGGGGCCAACGTCCTGACTTTC. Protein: CASSGYAGANVLTF.